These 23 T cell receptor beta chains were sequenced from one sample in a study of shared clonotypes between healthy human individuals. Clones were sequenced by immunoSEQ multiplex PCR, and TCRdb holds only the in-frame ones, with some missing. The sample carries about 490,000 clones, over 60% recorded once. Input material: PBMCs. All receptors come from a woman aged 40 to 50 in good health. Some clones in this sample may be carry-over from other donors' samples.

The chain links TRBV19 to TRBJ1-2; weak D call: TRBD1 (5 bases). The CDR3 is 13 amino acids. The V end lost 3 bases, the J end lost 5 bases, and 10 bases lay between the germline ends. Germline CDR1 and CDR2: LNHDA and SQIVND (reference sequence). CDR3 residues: CASSMLRGYGYTF. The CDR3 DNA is TGTGCCAGTAGTATGTTGCGGGGGTATGGCTACACCTTC.

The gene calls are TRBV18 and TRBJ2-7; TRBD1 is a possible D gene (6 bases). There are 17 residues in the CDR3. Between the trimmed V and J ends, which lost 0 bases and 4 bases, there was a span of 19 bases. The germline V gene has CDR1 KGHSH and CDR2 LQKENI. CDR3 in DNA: TGTGCCAGCTCACCACCAACCCTTAAGACAGGCAAATACGAGCAGTACTTC. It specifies CASSPPTLKTGKYEQYF.

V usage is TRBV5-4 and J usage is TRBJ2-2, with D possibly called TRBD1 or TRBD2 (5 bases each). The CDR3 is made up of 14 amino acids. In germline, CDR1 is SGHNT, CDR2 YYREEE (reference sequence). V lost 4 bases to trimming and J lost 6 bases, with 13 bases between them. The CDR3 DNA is TGTGCCAGCAGCGACCCCGGGACCGCCGGGGAGCTGTTTTTT. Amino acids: CASSDPGTAGELFF.

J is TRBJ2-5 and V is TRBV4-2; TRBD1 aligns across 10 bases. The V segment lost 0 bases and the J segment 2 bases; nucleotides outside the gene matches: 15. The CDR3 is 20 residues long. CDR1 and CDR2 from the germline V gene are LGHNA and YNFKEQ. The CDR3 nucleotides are TGTGCCAGCAGCCAAGAACCGGGACAGGGGAGATTCGGCCAACAAGAGACCCAGTACTTC. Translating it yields CASSQEPGQGRFGQQETQYF.

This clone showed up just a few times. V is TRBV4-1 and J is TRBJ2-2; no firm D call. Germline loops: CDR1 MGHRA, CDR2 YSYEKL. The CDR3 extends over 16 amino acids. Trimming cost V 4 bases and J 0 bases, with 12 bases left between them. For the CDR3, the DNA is TGCGCCAGCAGCCTCGGTTGGGGAACGAACACCGGGGAGCTGTTTTTT. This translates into CASSLGWGTNTGELFF.

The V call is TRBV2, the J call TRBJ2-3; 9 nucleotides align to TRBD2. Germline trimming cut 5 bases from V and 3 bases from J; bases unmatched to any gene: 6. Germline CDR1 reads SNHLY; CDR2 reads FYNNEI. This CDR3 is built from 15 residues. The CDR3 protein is CASSLRREGTDTQYF. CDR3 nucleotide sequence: TGTGCCAGCAGTCTAAGGCGGGAGGGTACAGATACGCAGTATTTT.

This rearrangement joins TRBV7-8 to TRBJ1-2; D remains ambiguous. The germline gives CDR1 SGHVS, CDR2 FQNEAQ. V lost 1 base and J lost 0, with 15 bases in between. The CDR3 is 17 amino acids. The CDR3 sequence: CASSLGRRPLPNYGYTF. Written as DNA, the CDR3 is TGTGCCAGCAGCTTAGGTAGACGGCCCCTGCCTAACTATGGCTACACCTTC. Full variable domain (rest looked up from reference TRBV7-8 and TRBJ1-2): GAGVSQSPRYKVAKRGQDVALRCDPISGHVSLFWYQQALGQGPEFLTYFQNEAQLDKSGLPSDRFFAERPEGSVSTLKIQRTQQEDSAVYLCASSLGRRPLPNYGYTFGSGTRLTVV.

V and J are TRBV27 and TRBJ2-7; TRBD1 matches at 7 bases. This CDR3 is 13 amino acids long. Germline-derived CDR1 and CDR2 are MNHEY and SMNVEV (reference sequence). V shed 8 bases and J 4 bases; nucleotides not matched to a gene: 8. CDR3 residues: CASSKGAGYEQYF. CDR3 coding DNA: TGTGCCAGCTCCAAGGGGGCCGGATACGAGCAGTACTTC.

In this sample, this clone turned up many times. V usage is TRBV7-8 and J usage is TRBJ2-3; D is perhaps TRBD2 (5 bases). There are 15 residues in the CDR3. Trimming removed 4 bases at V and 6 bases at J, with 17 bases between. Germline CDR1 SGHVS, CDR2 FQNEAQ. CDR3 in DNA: TGTGCCAGCAGCTCACTAGGCTCCCCGGAGGATACGCAGTATTTT. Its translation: CASSSLGSPEDTQYF.

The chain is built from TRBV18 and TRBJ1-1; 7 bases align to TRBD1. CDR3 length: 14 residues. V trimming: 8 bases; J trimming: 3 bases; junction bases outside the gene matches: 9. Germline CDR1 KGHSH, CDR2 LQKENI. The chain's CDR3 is CASQGQRMDTEAFF. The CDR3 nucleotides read TGTGCCAGCCAGGGACAGCGAATGGACACTGAAGCTTTCTTT.

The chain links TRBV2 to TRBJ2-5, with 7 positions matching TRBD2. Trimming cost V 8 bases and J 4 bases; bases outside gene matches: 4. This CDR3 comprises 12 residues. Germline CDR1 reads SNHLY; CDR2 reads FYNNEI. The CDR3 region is CASGGTIETQYF. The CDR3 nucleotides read TGTGCCAGCGGGGGGACTATAGAGACCCAGTACTTC.

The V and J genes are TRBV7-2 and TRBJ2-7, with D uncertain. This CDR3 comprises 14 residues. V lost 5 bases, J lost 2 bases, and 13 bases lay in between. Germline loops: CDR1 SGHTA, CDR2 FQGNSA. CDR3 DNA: TGTGCCAGCAGCACCGCCTTCTCCCCCTACGAGCAGTACTTC. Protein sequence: CASSTAFSPYEQYF.

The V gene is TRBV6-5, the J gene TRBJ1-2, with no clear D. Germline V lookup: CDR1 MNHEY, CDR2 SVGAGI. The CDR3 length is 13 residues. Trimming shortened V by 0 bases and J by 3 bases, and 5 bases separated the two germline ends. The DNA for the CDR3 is TGTGCCAGCAGTTACTCCCCCTACTATGGCTACACCTTC. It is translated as CASSYSPYYGYTF.

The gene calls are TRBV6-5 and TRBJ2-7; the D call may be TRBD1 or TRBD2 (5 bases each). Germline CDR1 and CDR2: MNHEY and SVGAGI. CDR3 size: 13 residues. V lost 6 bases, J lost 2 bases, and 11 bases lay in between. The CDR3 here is CASRGTGTYEQYF. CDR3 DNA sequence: TGTGCCAGCAGGGGGACGGGTACCTACGAGCAGTACTTC.

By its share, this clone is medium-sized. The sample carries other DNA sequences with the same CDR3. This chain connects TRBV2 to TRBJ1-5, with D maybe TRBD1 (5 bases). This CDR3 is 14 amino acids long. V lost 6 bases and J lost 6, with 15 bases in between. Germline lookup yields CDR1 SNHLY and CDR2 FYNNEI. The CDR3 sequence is CASSPGGEAQPQHF. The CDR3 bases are TGTGCCAGCAGCCCGGGGGGGGAGGCTCAGCCCCAGCATTTT.

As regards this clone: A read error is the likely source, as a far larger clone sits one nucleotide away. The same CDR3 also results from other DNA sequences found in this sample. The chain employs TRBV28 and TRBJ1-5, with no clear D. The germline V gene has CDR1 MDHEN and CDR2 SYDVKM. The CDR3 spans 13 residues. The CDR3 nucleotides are TGCGCCAGCAGTTTCCAAGGAAATCAGCCCCAGCATTTT. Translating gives CASSFQGNQPQHF. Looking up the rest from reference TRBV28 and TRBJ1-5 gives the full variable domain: DVKVTQSSRYLVKRTGEKVFLECVQDMDHENMFWYRQDPGLGLRLIYFSYDVKMKEKGDIPEGYSVSREKKERFSLILESASTNQTSMYLCASSFQGNQPQHFGDGTRLSIL.

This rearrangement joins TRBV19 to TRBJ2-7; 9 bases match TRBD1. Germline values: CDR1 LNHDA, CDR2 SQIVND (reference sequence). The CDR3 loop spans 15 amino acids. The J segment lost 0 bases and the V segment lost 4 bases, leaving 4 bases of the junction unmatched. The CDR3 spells CASSTTGGNSYEQYF. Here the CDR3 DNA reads TGTGCCAGTAGTACGACAGGGGGTAACTCCTACGAGCAGTACTTC.

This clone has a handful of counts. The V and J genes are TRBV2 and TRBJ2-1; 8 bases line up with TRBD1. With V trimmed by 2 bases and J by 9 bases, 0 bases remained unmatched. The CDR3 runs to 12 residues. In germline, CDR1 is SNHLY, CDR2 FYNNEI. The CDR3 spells CASSEQGAEQFF. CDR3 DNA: TGTGCCAGCAGTGAACAGGGGGCTGAGCAGTTCTTC.

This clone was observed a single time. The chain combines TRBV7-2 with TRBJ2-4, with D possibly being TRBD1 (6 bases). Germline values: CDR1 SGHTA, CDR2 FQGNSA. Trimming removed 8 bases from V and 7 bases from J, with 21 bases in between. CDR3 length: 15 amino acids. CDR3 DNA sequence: TGTGCCAGCGGTGGCTTAAGGGCTGGGGGCAACATTCAGTACTTC. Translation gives CASGGLRAGGNIQYF.

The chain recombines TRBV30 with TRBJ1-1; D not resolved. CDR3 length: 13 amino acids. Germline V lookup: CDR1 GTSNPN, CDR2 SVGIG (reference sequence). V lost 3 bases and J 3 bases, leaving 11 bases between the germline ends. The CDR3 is CAWRWAFDTEAFF. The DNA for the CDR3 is TGTGCCTGGAGATGGGCGTTTGACACTGAAGCTTTCTTT.

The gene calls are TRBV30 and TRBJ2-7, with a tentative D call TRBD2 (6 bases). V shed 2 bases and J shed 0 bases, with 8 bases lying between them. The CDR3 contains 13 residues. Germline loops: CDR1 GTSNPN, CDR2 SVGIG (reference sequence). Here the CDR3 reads CAWSLGLSYEQYF. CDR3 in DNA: TGTGCCTGGAGTCTGGGACTCTCCTACGAGCAGTACTTC.

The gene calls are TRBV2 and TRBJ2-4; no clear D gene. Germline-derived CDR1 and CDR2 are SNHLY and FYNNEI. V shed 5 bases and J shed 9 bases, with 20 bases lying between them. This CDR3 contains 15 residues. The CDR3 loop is CASSPLNAAGSIQYF. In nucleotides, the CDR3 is TGTGCCAGCAGTCCTTTGAACGCTGCAGGAAGCATTCAGTACTTC.

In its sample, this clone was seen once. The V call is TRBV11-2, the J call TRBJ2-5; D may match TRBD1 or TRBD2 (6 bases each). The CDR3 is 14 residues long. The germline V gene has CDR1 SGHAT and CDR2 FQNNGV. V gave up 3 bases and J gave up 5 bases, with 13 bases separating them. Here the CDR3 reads CASSFSGGPETQYF. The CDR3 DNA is TGTGCCAGCAGCTTCTCCGGGGGCCCCGAGACCCAGTACTTC.